These 5 T cell receptor beta chains share one sample of origin, sequenced in a study. TRBV12-4/TRBJ1-2 clonotypes were amplified with adaptor-ligated barcode primers. TCRdb itself ran the multiplex PCR reads through MiXCR, one entry per CDR3 protein. The sample yields roughly 500 distinct CDR3 sequences, roughly 0.37% seen once. The sorted Tregs were CD4+CD25+CD127-/low cells. Sequencing used tumor-infiltrating Tregs sorted from the breast tumor. These receptors all come from a female donor with breast cancer.

This chain joins TRBV12-3 or TRBV12-4 and TRBJ1-2; unclear D gene. This CDR3 is built from 13 residues. V lost 3 bases, J lost 0 bases, and 5 bases lay in between. The CDR3 loop is CASSLLANYGYTF. CDR3 sequence (DNA): TGTGCCAGCAGTTTGTTAGCTAACTATGGCTACACCTTC.

This clonotype is deemed medium-sized. V gene TRBV12-3 or TRBV12-4 combines with J gene TRBJ1-2, with 9 bases matching TRBD1. This CDR3 is 14 amino acids long. Trimming at V came to 4 bases and at J to 4 bases, leaving 4 bases not matched to a gene. The DNA of the CDR3 is TGTGCCAGCAGTTCCGGGACAGGGATCTATGGCTACACCTTC. Protein: CASSSGTGIYGYTF.

In this sample, this clonotype is medium-sized. The chain uses TRBV12-3 or TRBV12-4 and TRBJ1-2, with a weak D call TRBD1 (6 bases). Trimming removed 6 bases from V and 4 bases from J, with 15 bases in between. This CDR3 has 14 residues. CDR3 DNA: TGTGCCAGCAGGGCGGGGACAACCCTCTATGGCTACACCTTC. Translated, it gives CASRAGTTLYGYTF.

This clonotype is deemed large (0.1 to 1%). CDR3 in amino acids: CASSLGLGQNYGYTF. CDR3 in DNA: TGTGCCAGCAGTTTGGGCCTTGGACAGAACTATGGCTACACCTTC. The V and J genes are TRBV12-3 or TRBV12-4 and TRBJ1-2; D possibly corresponds to TRBD1 (6 bases). V lost 3 bases to trimming and J lost 2 bases, with 13 bases between them. The CDR3 spans 15 residues.

This clonotype is judged medium-sized. The CDR3 DNA is TGTGCCAGCAGTTCGAGTAACTATGGCTACACCTTC. This translates into CASSSSNYGYTF. The chain couples TRBV12-3 or TRBV12-4 to TRBJ1-2, with unresolved D. V gave up 4 bases and J gave up 1 base, with 4 bases separating them. The length of the CDR3 is 12 residues.